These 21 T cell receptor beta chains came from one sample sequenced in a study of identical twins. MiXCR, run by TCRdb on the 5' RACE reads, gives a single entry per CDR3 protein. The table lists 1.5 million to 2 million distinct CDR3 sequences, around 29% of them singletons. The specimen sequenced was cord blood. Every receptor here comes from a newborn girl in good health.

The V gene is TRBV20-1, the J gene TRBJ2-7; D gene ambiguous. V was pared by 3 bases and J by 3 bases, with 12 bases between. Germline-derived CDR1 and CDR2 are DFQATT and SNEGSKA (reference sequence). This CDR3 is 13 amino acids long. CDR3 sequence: CSASGWNFYEQYF. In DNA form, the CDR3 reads TGCAGTGCTAGCGGTTGGAATTTCTACGAGCAGTACTTC.

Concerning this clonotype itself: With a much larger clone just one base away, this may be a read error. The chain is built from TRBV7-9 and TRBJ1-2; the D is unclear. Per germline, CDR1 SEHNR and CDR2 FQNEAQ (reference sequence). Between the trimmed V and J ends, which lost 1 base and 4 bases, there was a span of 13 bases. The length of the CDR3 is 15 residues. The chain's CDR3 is CASSLVVGLGYGYTF. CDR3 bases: TGTGCCAGCAGCTTAGTAGTAGGGCTCGGCTATGGCTACACCTTC.

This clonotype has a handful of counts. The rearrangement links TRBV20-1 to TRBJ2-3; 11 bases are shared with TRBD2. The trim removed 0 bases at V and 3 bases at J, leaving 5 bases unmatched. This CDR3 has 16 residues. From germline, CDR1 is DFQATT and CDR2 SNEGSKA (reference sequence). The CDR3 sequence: CSARDWASGGTDTQYF. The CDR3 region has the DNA TGCAGTGCTAGAGATTGGGCTAGCGGGGGGACAGATACGCAGTATTTT.

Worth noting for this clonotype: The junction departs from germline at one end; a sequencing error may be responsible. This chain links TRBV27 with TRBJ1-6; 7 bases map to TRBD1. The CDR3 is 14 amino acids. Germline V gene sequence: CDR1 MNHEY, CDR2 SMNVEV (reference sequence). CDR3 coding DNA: TGTGCCAGCAGTCATACAGGGGACAATTCACCCCCCCACTTT. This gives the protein CASSHTGDNSPPHF.

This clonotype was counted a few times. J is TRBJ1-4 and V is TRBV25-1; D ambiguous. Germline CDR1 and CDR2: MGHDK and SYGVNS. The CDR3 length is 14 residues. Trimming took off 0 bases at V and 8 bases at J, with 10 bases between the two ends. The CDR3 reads CASSEYVGREKLFF. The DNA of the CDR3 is TGTGCCAGCAGTGAATATGTCGGGAGGGAAAAACTGTTTTTT.

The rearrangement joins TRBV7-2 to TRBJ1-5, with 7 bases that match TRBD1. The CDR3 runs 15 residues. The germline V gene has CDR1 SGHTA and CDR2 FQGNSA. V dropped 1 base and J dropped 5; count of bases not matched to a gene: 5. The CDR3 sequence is CASSLVVGGYQPQHF. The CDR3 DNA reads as TGTGCCAGCAGCTTAGTGGTAGGGGGCTATCAGCCCCAGCATTTT.

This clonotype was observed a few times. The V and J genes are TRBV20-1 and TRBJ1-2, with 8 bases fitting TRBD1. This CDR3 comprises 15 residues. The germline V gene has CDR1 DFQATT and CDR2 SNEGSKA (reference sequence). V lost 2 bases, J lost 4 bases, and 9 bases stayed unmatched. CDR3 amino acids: CSARFTGGSFYGYTF. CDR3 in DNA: TGCAGTGCTAGATTCACAGGGGGATCGTTCTATGGCTACACCTTC.

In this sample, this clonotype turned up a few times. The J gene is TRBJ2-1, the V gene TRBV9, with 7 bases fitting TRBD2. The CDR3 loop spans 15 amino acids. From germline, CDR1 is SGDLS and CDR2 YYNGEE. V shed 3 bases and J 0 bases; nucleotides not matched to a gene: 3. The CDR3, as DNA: TGTGCCAGCAGCGCACGACTAGCCTCCTACAATGAGCAGTTCTTC. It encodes CASSARLASYNEQFF. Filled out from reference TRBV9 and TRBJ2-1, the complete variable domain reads DSGVTQTPKHLITATGQRVTLRCSPRSGDLSVYWYQQSLDQGLQFLIQYYNGEERAKGNILERFSAQQFPDLHSELNLSSLELGDSALYFCASSARLASYNEQFFGPGTRLTVL.

CDR3 loop: CASSEGREAFF. The CDR3 DNA sequence: TGTGCCAGCAGTGAAGGTAGGGAAGCTTTCTTT. V is TRBV6-1 and J is TRBJ1-1; D is ambiguous. The CDR3 is 11 amino acids. V dropped 1 base and J dropped 8 bases, with 5 bases sitting between them. The germline V gene encodes CDR1 MNHNS and CDR2 SASEGT.

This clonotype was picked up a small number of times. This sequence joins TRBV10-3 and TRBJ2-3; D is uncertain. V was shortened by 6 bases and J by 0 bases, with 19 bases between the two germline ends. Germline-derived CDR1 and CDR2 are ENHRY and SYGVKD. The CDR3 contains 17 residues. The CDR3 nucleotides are TGTGCCATCAGACCTTGGCCGGGCACCTCTAGCACAGATACGCAGTATTTT. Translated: CAIRPWPGTSSTDTQYF.

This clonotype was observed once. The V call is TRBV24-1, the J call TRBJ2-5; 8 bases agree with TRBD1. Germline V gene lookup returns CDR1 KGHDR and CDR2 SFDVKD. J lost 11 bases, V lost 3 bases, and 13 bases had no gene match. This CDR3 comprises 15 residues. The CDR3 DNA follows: TGTGCCACCAGTGATGGCGGGACAGGCAGGAATGAGCAGTACTTC. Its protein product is CATSDGGTGRNEQYF.

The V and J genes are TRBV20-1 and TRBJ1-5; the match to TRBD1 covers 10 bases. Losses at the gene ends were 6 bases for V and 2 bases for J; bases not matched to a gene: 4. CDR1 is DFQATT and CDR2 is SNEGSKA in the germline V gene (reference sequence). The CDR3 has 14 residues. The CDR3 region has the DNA TGCAGTGCAGTGGGGACAGGGGGCAATCAGCCCCAGCATTTT. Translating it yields CSAVGTGGNQPQHF.

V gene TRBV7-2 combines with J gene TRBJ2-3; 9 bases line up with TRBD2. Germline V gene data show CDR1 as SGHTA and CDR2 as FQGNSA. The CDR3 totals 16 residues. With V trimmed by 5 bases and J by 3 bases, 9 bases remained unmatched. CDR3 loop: CASSPRLAVITDTQYF. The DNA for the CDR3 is TGTGCCAGCAGCCCCCGACTAGCGGTGATTACAGATACGCAGTATTTT.

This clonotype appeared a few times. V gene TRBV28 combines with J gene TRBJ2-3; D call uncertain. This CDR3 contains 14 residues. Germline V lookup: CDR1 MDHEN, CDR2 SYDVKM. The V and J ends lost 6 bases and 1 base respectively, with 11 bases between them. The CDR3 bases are TGTGCCAGCAGCGTGTTTGGTGGCACAGATACGCAGTATTTT. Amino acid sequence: CASSVFGGTDTQYF.

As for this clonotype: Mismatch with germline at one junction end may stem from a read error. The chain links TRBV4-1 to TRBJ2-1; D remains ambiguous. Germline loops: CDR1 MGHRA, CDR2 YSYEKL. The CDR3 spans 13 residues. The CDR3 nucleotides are TGCGCCAGCAGCCAAGAGAGATCGAATGAGCATTTCTTC. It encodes CASSQERSNEHFF.

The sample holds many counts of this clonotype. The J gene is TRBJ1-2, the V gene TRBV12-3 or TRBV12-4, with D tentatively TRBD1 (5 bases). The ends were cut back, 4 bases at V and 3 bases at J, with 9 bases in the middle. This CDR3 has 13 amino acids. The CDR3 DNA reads TGTGCCAGCAGTTGGCAGGGTTACTATGGCTACACCTTC. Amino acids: CASSWQGYYGYTF.

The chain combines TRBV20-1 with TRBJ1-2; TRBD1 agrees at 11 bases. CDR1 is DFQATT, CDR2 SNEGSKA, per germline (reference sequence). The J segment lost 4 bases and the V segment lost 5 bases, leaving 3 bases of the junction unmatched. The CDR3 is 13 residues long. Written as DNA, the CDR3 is TGCAGTGCTGCCGGGACAGGGGGCTATGGCTACACCTTC. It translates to CSAAGTGGYGYTF.

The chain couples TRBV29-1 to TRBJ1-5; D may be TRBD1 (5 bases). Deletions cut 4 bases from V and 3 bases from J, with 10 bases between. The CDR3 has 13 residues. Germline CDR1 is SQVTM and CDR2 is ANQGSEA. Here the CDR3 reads CSVVWGTNQPQHF. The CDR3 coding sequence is TGCAGCGTTGTATGGGGCACCAATCAGCCCCAGCATTTT.

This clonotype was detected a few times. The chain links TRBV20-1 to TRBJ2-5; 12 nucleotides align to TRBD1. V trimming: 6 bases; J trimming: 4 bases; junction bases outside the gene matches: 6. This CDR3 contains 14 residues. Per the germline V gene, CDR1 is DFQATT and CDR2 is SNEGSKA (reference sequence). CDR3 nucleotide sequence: TGCAGTGCGGCGGGACAGGGGGCTGGAGAGACCCAGTACTTC. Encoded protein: CSAAGQGAGETQYF.

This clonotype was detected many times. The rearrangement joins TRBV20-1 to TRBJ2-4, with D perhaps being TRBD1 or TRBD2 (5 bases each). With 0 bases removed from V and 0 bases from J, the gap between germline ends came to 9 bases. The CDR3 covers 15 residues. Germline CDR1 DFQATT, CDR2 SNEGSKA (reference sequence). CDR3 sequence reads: CSARDPGLAKNIQYF. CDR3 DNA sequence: TGCAGTGCTAGAGATCCGGGGCTAGCCAAAAACATTCAGTACTTC.

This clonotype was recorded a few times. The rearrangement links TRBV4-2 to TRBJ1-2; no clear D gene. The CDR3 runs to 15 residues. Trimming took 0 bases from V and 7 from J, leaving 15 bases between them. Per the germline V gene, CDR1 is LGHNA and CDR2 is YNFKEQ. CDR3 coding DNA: TGTGCCAGCAGCCAAGAAACAGCCCCCTTAGGTGGCTACACCTTC. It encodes CASSQETAPLGGYTF.